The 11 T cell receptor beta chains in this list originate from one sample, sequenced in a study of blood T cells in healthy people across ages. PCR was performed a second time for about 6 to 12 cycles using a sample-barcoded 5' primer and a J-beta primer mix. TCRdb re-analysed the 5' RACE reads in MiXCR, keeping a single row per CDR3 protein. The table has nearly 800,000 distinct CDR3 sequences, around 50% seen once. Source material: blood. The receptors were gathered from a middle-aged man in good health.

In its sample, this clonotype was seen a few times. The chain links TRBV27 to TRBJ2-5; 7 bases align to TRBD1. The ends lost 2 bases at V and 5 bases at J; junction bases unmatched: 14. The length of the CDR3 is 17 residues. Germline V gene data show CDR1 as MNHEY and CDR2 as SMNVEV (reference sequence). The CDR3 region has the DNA TGTGCCAGCAGTTTACCCTTCCGACAGGGTTTGGATGAGACCCAGTACTTC. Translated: CASSLPFRQGLDETQYF.

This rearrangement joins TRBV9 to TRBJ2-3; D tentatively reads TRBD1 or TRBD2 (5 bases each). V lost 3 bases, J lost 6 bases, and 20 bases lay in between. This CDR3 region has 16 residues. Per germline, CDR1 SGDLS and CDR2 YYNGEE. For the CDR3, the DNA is TGTGCCAGCAGCGACGAGCTGGGACGTTCACAGGATACGCAGTATTTT. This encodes CASSDELGRSQDTQYF.

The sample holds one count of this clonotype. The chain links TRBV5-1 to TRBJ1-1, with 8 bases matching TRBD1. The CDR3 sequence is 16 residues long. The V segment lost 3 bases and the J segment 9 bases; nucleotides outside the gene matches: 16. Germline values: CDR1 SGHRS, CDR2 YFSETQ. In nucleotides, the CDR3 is TGCGCCAGCAGCTCCCCGGTGGGACAGGCGGCTAACCAAGCTTTCTTT. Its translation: CASSSPVGQAANQAFF.

The CDR3 DNA reads as TGCAGTGCTAGAGACCGGACAGGGTCGGACACTGAAGCTTTCTTT. Protein: CSARDRTGSDTEAFF. The V call is TRBV20-1, the J call TRBJ1-1; 8 nucleotides match TRBD1. Germline CDR1 DFQATT, CDR2 SNEGSKA (reference sequence). The CDR3 consists of 15 residues. Trimming took 0 bases from V and 3 from J; bases not matched to a gene: 6.

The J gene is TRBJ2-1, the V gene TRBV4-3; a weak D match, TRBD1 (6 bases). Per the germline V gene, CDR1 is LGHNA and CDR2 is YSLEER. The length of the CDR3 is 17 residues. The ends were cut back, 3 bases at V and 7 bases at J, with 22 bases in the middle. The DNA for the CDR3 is TGCGCCAGCAGCCACCAAAACCGGGACACTCGAAAGAATGAGCAGTTCTTC. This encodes CASSHQNRDTRKNEQFF.

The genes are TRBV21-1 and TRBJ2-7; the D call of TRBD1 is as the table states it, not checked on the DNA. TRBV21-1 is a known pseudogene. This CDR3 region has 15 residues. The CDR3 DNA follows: TGTGCCAGCAGCAAAGGTACGACAGGGCGGTACGAGCAGTACTTC. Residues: CASSKGTTGRYEQYF.

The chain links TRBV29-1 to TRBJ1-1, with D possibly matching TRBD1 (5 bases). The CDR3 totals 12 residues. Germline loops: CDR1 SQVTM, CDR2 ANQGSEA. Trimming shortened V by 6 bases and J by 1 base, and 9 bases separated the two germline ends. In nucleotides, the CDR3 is TGCAGCGTGGGGACCCAGAACACTGAAGCTTTCTTT. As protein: CSVGTQNTEAFF.

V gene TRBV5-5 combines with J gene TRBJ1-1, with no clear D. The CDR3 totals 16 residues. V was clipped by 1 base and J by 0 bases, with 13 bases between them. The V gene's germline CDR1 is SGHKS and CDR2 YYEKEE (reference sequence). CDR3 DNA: TGTGCCAGCAGCTTGTTTCTAGGGTCAATGAACACTGAAGCTTTCTTT. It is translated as CASSLFLGSMNTEAFF.

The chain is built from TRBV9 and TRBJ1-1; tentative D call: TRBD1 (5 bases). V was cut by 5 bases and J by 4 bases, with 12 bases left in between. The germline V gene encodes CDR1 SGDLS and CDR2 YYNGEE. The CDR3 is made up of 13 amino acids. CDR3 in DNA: TGTGCCAGCAGAGTGGGGGAAGGCACTGAAGCTTTCTTT. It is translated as CASRVGEGTEAFF.

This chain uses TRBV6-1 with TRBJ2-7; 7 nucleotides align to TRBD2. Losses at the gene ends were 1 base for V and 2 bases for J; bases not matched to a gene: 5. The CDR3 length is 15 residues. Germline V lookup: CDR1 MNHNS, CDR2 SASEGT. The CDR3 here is CASSEGSGVPYEQYF. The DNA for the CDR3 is TGTGCCAGCAGTGAAGGGAGCGGGGTGCCCTACGAGCAGTACTTC.

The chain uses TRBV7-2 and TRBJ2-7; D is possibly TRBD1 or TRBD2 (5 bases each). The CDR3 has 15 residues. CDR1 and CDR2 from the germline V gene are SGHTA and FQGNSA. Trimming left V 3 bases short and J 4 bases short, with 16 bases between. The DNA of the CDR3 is TGTGCCAGCAGCTTGGGTAGCGAAGAGGGGTACGAGCAGTACTTC. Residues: CASSLGSEEGYEQYF.